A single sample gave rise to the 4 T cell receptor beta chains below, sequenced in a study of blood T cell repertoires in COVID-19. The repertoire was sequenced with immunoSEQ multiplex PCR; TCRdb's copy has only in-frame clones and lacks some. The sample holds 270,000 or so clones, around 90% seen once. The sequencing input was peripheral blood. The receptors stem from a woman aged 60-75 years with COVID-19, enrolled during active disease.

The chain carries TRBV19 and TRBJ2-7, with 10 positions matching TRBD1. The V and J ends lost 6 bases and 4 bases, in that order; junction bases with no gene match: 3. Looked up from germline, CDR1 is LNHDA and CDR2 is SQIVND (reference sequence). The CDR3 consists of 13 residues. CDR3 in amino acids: CASSTGQGYEQYF. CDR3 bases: TGTGCCAGTAGCACGGGACAGGGGTACGAGCAGTACTTC.

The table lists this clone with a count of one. The CDR3 sequence: CASSLAPGNYGYTF. The DNA for the CDR3 is TGTGCCAGCAGCTTAGCGCCGGGGAACTATGGCTACACCTTC. V gene TRBV7-2 combines with J gene TRBJ1-2; D is undetermined. The CDR3 is made up of 14 amino acids. V lost 0 bases, J lost 2 bases, and 7 bases lay in between. Germline CDR1 and CDR2: SGHTA and FQGNSA.

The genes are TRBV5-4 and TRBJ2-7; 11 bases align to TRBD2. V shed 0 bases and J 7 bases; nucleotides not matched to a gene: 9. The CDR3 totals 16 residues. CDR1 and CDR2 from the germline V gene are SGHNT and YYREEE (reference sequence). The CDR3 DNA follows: TGTGCCAGCAGCTTGGAGGTTAGCGGGGGGGCTTGGGAGCAGTACTTC. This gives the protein CASSLEVSGGAWEQYF.

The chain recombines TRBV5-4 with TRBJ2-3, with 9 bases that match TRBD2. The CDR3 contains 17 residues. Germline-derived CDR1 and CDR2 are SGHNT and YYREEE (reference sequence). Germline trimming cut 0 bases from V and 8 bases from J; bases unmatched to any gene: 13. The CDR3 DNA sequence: TGTGCCAGCAGCTTGGCCGGTGCGGGGGGGCCTCGGGCTACGCAGTATTTT. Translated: CASSLAGAGGPRATQYF.